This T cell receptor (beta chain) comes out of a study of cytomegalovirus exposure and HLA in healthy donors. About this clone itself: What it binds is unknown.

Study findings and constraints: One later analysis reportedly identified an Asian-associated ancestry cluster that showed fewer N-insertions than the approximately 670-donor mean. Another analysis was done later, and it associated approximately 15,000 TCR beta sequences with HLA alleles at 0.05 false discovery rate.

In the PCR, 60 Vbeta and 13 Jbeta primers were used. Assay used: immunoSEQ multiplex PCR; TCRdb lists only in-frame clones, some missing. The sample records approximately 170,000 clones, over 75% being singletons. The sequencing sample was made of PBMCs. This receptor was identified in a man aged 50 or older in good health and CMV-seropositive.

The CDR3 region is CASSPQDKITDTQYF. The CDR3 nucleotides are TGTGCCAGCAGCCCTCAGGACAAAATCACAGATACGCAGTATTTT. V is TRBV7-6 and J is TRBJ2-3; D possibly corresponds to TRBD1 (5 bases). V lost 5 bases to trimming and J lost 2 bases, with 14 bases between them. The germline gives CDR1 SGHVS, CDR2 FNYEAQ. The CDR3 runs 15 residues.